What follows describes a single T cell receptor beta chain. Original handling: Reference gene primer amplification in the assay estimated nucleated cell counts. Sequencing was performed with immunoSEQ multiplex PCR; in TCRdb, only in-frame clones are kept and a portion is missing. V, J and clone size were drawn from that table, and D and trimming were deduced from the DNA. Among over 250,000 clones listed, more than 75% were seen once. V gave up 6 bases and J gave up 6 bases; unmatched junction bases: 9. The germline CDR1 and CDR2 sequences are ENHRY and SYGVKD. The CDR3 length is 15 residues. The source of the sample is a study of blood T cell repertoires in COVID-19. Study context: PBMCs, B-cell-depleted T cells, or T cells provided the cDNA or gDNA that made up the material.

The sequenced material came from peripheral blood. This clonotype was obtained from a middle-aged woman who had recovered from COVID-19. The genes are TRBV10-3 and TRBJ1-2; 11 nucleotides agree with TRBD1. The CDR3 loop reads CAIRTGTGGADGYTF. DNA of the CDR3: TGTGCCATCAGAACCGGGACAGGGGGTGCGGATGGCTACACCTTC.